These 29 T cell receptor beta chains were all obtained from the same sample, sequenced in a study of shared clonotypes between healthy human individuals. Sequencing was performed with immunoSEQ multiplex PCR; in TCRdb, only in-frame clones are kept and a portion is missing. Here the sample spans around 500,000 clones, 60% to 85% being singletons. Sequencing was carried out using PBMCs. The origin of the receptors is a woman between 40 and 55 years old in good health. Some clones in this sample may be carry-over from other donors' samples.

This clone appeared many times. The J gene is TRBJ1-2, the V gene TRBV27, with D uncertain. CDR3 length equals 14 residues. The germline V and J ends were trimmed by 5 bases and 2 bases, with 12 bases remaining between them. From germline, CDR1 is MNHEY and CDR2 SMNVEV (reference sequence). The CDR3 DNA reads TGTGCCAGCAGTATGGCGGGGTACAACTATGGCTACACCTTC. This gives the protein CASSMAGYNYGYTF.

This clone was found many times. V and J are TRBV7-2 and TRBJ2-7, with a possible D match to TRBD2 (5 bases). This CDR3 has 14 residues. Germline CDR1 is SGHTA and CDR2 is FQGNSA. V lost 1 base and J lost 1, with 8 bases in between. The CDR3: CASSLDGKSYEQYF. In nucleotides, the CDR3 is TGTGCCAGCAGCTTAGACGGGAAATCCTACGAGCAGTACTTC.

The chain is built from TRBV19 and TRBJ2-6; D unresolved. The CDR3 is made up of 14 amino acids. V dropped 5 bases and J dropped 0 bases, with 5 bases sitting between them. The germline CDR1 and CDR2 sequences are LNHDA and SQIVND (reference sequence). CDR3 nucleotides: TGTGCCAGTAGTGTGATCTCTGGGGCCAACGTCCTGACTTTC. This sequence encodes CASSVISGANVLTF.

CDR3 DNA sequence: TGCGCCAGCAGGTCAGGACAGGGGACAGAGACCCAGTACTTC. It encodes CASRSGQGTETQYF. This chain uses TRBV5-1 with TRBJ2-5; 9 bases fit TRBD1. Germline V CDR1 and CDR2: SGHRS, YFSETQ. J was trimmed by 4 bases and V by 5 bases; bases with no gene match: 6. The CDR3 has 14 residues.

CDR3 amino acids: CASSLVAGNEQYF. The DNA for the CDR3 is TGTGCCAGCAGCTTAGTAGCAGGTAACGAGCAGTACTTC. V and J are TRBV7-9 and TRBJ2-7, with D unresolved. The germline CDR1 and CDR2 sequences are SEHNR and FQNEAQ (reference sequence). The length of the CDR3 is 13 residues. Trimming stripped 1 base from V and 5 bases from J, with 9 bases between.

Concerning this clone itself: Other nucleotide sequences in the sample specify the same CDR3. The chain has TRBV14 and TRBJ2-7; D remains unclear. Germline values: CDR1 SGHDN, CDR2 FVKESK. The CDR3 has 11 amino acids. Trimming cost V 1 base and J 4 bases, with 2 bases left between them. CDR3 nucleotides: TGTGCCAGCAGCCAAGGGTACGAGCAGTACTTC. Protein sequence: CASSQGYEQYF. Using reference TRBV14 and TRBJ2-7 for the parts outside the CDR3, the full variable domain is EAGVTQFPSHSVIEKGQTVTLRCDPISGHDNLYWYRRVMGKEIKFLLHFVKESKQDESGMPNNRFLAERTGGTYSTLKVQPAELEDSGVYFCASSQGYEQYFGPGTRLTVT.

Notes on this clone: With only one base between it and a far larger clone, this is likely a read error. This chain uses TRBV6-1 with TRBJ2-7; no clear D. This CDR3 has 11 residues. V was cut by 5 bases and J by 3 bases, with 5 bases left in between. Germline V lookup: CDR1 MNHNS, CDR2 SASEGT. The CDR3 is CASSSVYEQYF. In DNA form, the CDR3 reads TGTGCCAGCAGTTCGGTCTACGAGCAGTACTTC.

This chain uses TRBV15 with TRBJ2-2; no clear D. V shed 5 bases and J shed 0 bases, with 7 bases lying between them. Germline CDR1 reads LNHNV; CDR2 reads YYDKDF (reference sequence). The CDR3 extends over 14 amino acids. Written as DNA, the CDR3 is TGTGCCACCAGCTGGCGTCCGAACACCGGGGAGCTGTTTTTT. Encoded protein: CATSWRPNTGELFF. The entire variable domain, with the rest obtained from reference TRBV15 and TRBJ2-2, is as follows: DAMVIQNPRYQVTQFGKPVTLSCSQTLNHNVMYWYQQKSSQAPKLLFHYYDKDFNNEADTPDNFQSRRPNTSFCFLDIRSPGLGDTAMYLCATSWRPNTGELFFGEGSRLTVL.

CDR3 in amino acids: CASSVGRYNEQFF. The CDR3 bases are TGTGCCAGCAGCGTAGGCCGCTACAATGAGCAGTTCTTC. The J gene is TRBJ2-1, the V gene TRBV9; D call uncertain. Looked up from germline, CDR1 is SGDLS and CDR2 is YYNGEE. The CDR3 is 13 residues long. V was cut by 0 bases and J by 3 bases, with 4 bases left in between. The full variable domain, its missing parts supplied by reference TRBV9 and TRBJ2-1, is DSGVTQTPKHLITATGQRVTLRCSPRSGDLSVYWYQQSLDQGLQFLIQYYNGEERAKGNILERFSAQQFPDLHSELNLSSLELGDSALYFCASSVGRYNEQFFGPGTRLTVL.

The chain is built from TRBV4-3 and TRBJ1-2, with TRBD1 identical over 8 bases. V lost 1 base and J lost 7; bases outside the gene matches: 11. CDR3 length: 16 residues. Germline CDR1 is LGHNA and CDR2 is YSLEER. CDR3: CASSQVASGGLGGYTF. In nucleotides, the CDR3 is TGCGCCAGCAGCCAAGTGGCCTCAGGGGGCTTGGGTGGCTACACCTTC.

V gene TRBV30 combines with J gene TRBJ2-7; TRBD2 might be the D (6 bases). Per germline, CDR1 GTSNPN and CDR2 SVGIG (reference sequence). Trimming pared 2 bases from V and 2 bases from J, leaving 16 bases between. This CDR3 spans 15 amino acids. CDR3 nucleotides: TGTGCCTGGAGTCATCCCCGGGACTCCACCTACGAGCAGTACTTC. The encoded protein is CAWSHPRDSTYEQYF.

The chain has TRBV30 and TRBJ1-1; 8 nucleotides match TRBD1. The CDR3 extends over 13 amino acids. Trimming cost V 2 bases and J 10 bases; bases outside gene matches: 9. Germline CDR1 GTSNPN, CDR2 SVGIG (reference sequence). The CDR3 sequence: CAWSFDRGGRAFF. The CDR3 coding sequence is TGTGCCTGGAGTTTTGACAGGGGCGGTAGAGCTTTCTTT.

This clone is a singleton in its sample. V usage is TRBV10-3 and J usage is TRBJ2-5, with D tentatively TRBD1 or TRBD2 (5 bases each). CDR1 and CDR2 from the germline V gene are ENHRY and SYGVKD. The CDR3 has 14 residues. Trimming pared 11 bases from V and 5 bases from J, leaving 21 bases between. DNA of the CDR3: TGTGCCTCCCGAGGGGATGGTGGTAAGGAGACCCAGTACTTC. Its translation: CASRGDGGKETQYF.

The chain uses TRBV28 and TRBJ2-7, with D possibly being TRBD1 or TRBD2 (5 bases each). CDR3 size: 15 residues. Deletions cut 5 bases from V and 2 bases from J, with 16 bases between. In germline, CDR1 is MDHEN, CDR2 SYDVKM. The DNA of the CDR3 is TGTGCCAGCAGTCTCCGGGACGAGGGACCCTACGAGCAGTACTTC. Its protein is CASSLRDEGPYEQYF.

The chain has TRBV2 and TRBJ2-5; 8 bases agree with TRBD1. The end of the DNA is better explained by TRBJ2-7, so the J call may be wrong. Germline V gene data show CDR1 as SNHLY and CDR2 as FYNNEI. The CDR3 loop spans 15 amino acids. The CDR3 region has the DNA TGTGCCAGCAGGCAGGACAGGGATACCTCCTACGAGCAGTACTTC. Translated, it gives CASRQDRDTSYEQYF.

The V gene is TRBV30, the J gene TRBJ2-5, with 8 bases aligning to TRBD1. Trimming removed 0 bases from V and 1 base from J; junction bases left unmatched: 4. This CDR3 is built from 15 residues. CDR1 is GTSNPN and CDR2 is SVGIG in the germline V gene (reference sequence). CDR3 amino acids: CAWSVGTGFQETQYF. The CDR3 DNA sequence: TGTGCCTGGAGTGTAGGGACAGGTTTCCAAGAGACCCAGTACTTC.

The gene calls are TRBV30 and TRBJ2-3, with TRBD1 as a possible D gene (5 bases). The V gene's germline CDR1 is GTSNPN and CDR2 SVGIG (reference sequence). The CDR3 covers 16 residues. V gave up 6 bases and J gave up 2 bases, with 21 bases separating them. The CDR3 here is CACQPGRAGNTDTQYF. CDR3 coding DNA: TGTGCCTGTCAGCCCGGTCGGGCAGGGAACACAGATACGCAGTATTTT. Drawing the rest from reference TRBV30 and TRBJ2-3, the complete variable domain is SQTIHQWPATLVQPVGSPLSLECTVEGTSNPNLYWYRQAAGRGLQLLFYSVGIGQISSEVPQNLSASRPQDRQFILSSKKLLLSDSGFYLCACQPGRAGNTDTQYFGPGTRLTVL.

This clone was detected ten times or more. Other nucleotide sequences from this sample produce the same CDR3. V usage is TRBV9 and J usage is TRBJ1-2; no reliable D call. V lost 0 bases to trimming and J lost 5 bases, with 11 bases between them. This CDR3 comprises 14 residues. Germline CDR1 SGDLS, CDR2 YYNGEE. In DNA form, the CDR3 reads TGTGCCAGCAGCGTAGAATCAGGATTATATGGCTACACCTTC. Amino acids: CASSVESGLYGYTF.

A note on this clone: Other DNA sequences in the same sample also yield this CDR3. The chain links TRBV29-1 to TRBJ2-7, with 7 bases that match TRBD1. J lost 0 bases, V lost 5 bases, and 4 bases had no gene match. CDR3 length equals 13 residues. CDR1 is SQVTM, CDR2 ANQGSEA, per germline. In DNA, the CDR3 is TGCAGCGTTCGGACAGGATTCTCCTACGAGCAGTACTTC. Translation: CSVRTGFSYEQYF.

This sequence joins TRBV18 and TRBJ1-3, with D uncertain. Germline values: CDR1 KGHSH, CDR2 LQKENI. The CDR3 spans 16 residues. Trimming took off 0 bases at V and 2 bases at J, with 11 bases between the two ends. This CDR3 reads CASSPPAGGPGNTIYF. CDR3 nucleotide sequence: TGTGCCAGCTCACCACCTGCTGGAGGCCCTGGAAACACCATATATTTT.

J is TRBJ2-7 and V is TRBV6-5; TRBD1 is a possible D gene (6 bases). V was cut by 7 bases and J by 3 bases, with 13 bases left in between. CDR1 and CDR2 (germline): MNHEY, SVGAGI. This CDR3 comprises 13 residues. CDR3 in DNA: TGTGCCAGCACCACGGTCAGGGGCTACGAGCAGTACTTC. Its protein is CASTTVRGYEQYF.

The chain links TRBV7-2 to TRBJ2-1, with 8 bases identical to TRBD1. Germline assignment: CDR1 SGHTA and CDR2 FQGNSA. Unmatched junction bases numbered 3, after V lost 2 bases and J lost 3 bases. The CDR3 has 15 residues. The CDR3 DNA reads TGTGCCAGCAGCTTAACAGGGGGTTACTACAATGAGCAGTTCTTC. Amino acids: CASSLTGGYYNEQFF.

This clone was observed a single time. The rearrangement uses TRBV9 and TRBJ2-5; D is possibly TRBD2 (5 bases). This CDR3 region has 14 residues. Germline CDR1 is SGDLS and CDR2 is YYNGEE. The V end was cut by 0 bases, the J end by 5 bases, with 11 bases between. The CDR3: CASSVDGTRETQYF. CDR3 coding DNA: TGTGCCAGCAGCGTAGACGGTACTAGGGAGACCCAGTACTTC.

The V gene is TRBV29-1, the J gene TRBJ2-5; D gene unclear. From germline, CDR1 is SQVTM and CDR2 ANQGSEA. The CDR3 length is 14 residues. Trimming stripped 6 bases from V and 3 bases from J, with 17 bases between. CDR3 loop: CSVTVAHEEETQYF. CDR3 sequence (DNA): TGCAGCGTGACCGTGGCACATGAAGAAGAGACCCAGTACTTC.

V gene TRBV5-5 combines with J gene TRBJ2-7; D possibly matches TRBD1 or TRBD2 (5 bases each). V shed 4 bases and J shed 2 bases, with 16 bases lying between them. Germline V gene sequence: CDR1 SGHKS, CDR2 YYEKEE (reference sequence). The CDR3 contains 15 residues. CDR3 sequence: CASSPTGGGPYEQYF. The CDR3 DNA sequence: TGTGCCAGCAGCCCCACAGGAGGTGGCCCCTACGAGCAGTACTTC.

The rearrangement uses TRBV11-1 and TRBJ2-1, with 8 bases that match TRBD1. CDR3 length: 17 residues. V lost 2 bases to trimming and J lost 3 bases; unmatched junction nucleotides: 9. Germline V gives CDR1 SGHAT, CDR2 FQDESV (reference sequence). The CDR3 DNA reads as TGTGCCAGCAGCTTACGCAGGGGGCTTTTTAACTACAATGAGCAGTTCTTC. Translated: CASSLRRGLFNYNEQFF.

The chain employs TRBV5-1 and TRBJ2-2, with no clear D. The ends were cut back, 4 bases at V and 6 bases at J, with 19 bases in the middle. The CDR3 extends over 16 amino acids. From germline, CDR1 is SGHRS and CDR2 YFSETQ. The CDR3 spells CASSILSGRQSGELFF. CDR3 in DNA: TGCGCCAGCAGCATTCTTTCCGGCCGACAATCCGGGGAGCTGTTTTTT.

V usage is TRBV29-1 and J usage is TRBJ2-6; perhaps TRBD2 as D (8 bases). With 6 bases removed from V and 1 base from J, the gap between germline ends came to 19 bases. The CDR3 is made up of 17 amino acids. Per the germline V gene, CDR1 is SQVTM and CDR2 is ANQGSEA. CDR3 sequence: CSVSRGDSSSGANVLTF. The DNA of the CDR3 is TGCAGCGTCTCGCGGGGGGACAGTTCGTCTGGGGCCAACGTCCTGACTTTC.

The J gene is TRBJ2-7, the V gene TRBV7-2; tentatively, D is TRBD1 (5 bases). Germline CDR1 SGHTA, CDR2 FQGNSA. Deletions cut 8 bases from V and 1 base from J, with 9 bases between. The CDR3 has 12 amino acids. As DNA, the CDR3 is TGTGCCAGCGGCAGGGTTTCCTACGAGCAGTACTTC. Its translation is CASGRVSYEQYF.